These 8 T cell receptor beta chains share one sample of origin, sequenced in a study of T cell changes during pregnancy in multiple sclerosis. Sequencing used immunoSEQ multiplex PCR; TCRdb keeps in-frame clones, though not all of them. Among tens of thousands of clones, around 94% were seen once, and the ten largest hold less than 2.5%. The specimen was peripheral blood, collected before pregnancy. Receptors originate from a female donor with multiple sclerosis, enrolled in a pregnancy study.

The rearrangement links TRBV28 to TRBJ1-1; D uncertain. The V gene lost 7 bases and the J gene lost 11 bases, with 20 bases spanning the gap. The germline V gene encodes CDR1 MDHEN and CDR2 SYDVKM. The CDR3 spans 13 residues. For the CDR3, the DNA is TGTGCCAGCACCACTTGGGCGGCCCCGGGGGCTTTCTTT. It translates to CASTTWAAPGAFF.

The chain couples TRBV28 to TRBJ1-5; D remains unclear. The CDR3 length is 12 residues. CDR1 is MDHEN and CDR2 is SYDVKM in the germline V gene. V was trimmed by 8 bases and J by 7 bases, leaving 12 bases between them. The CDR3 is CASHPTGQPQHF. CDR3 coding DNA: TGTGCCAGCCATCCGACGGGGCAGCCCCAGCATTTT.

The V and J genes are TRBV7-9 and TRBJ1-2; D unclear. Per the germline V gene, CDR1 is SEHNR and CDR2 is FQNEAQ (reference sequence). The CDR3 is made up of 16 amino acids. The V and J ends lost 8 bases and 3 bases respectively, with 22 bases between them. CDR3 sequence: CASSPPKASSDYGYTF. CDR3 in DNA: TGTGCCAGCTCCCCACCCAAAGCTTCTTCTGACTATGGCTACACCTTC.

J is TRBJ2-7 and V is TRBV10-1, with 9 bases identical to TRBD2. The V gene's germline CDR1 is WNHNN and CDR2 SYGVQD (reference sequence). This CDR3 is built from 15 residues. With 6 bases clipped from V and 4 bases from J, the junction kept 10 bases outside the gene matches. As DNA, the CDR3 is TGCGCCAGCAGCTCCCCCCCTAGCGGGATATACGAGCAGTACTTC. This codes for CASSSPPSGIYEQYF.

This clone has just one count. The rearrangement uses TRBV18 and TRBJ2-3; D uncertain. The CDR3 is 10 residues long. Looked up from germline, CDR1 is KGHSH and CDR2 is LQKENI. Trimming removed 6 bases at V and 6 bases at J, with 4 bases between. The CDR3 region has the DNA TGTGCCAGCTCGAGGGATACGCAGTATTTT. Protein: CASSRDTQYF.

This chain joins TRBV19 and TRBJ2-7; a weak D match, TRBD2 (5 bases). V gave up 3 bases and J gave up 0 bases, with 12 bases separating them. Germline V lookup: CDR1 LNHDA, CDR2 SQIVND (reference sequence). The CDR3 has 15 amino acids. The CDR3 DNA follows: TGTGCCAGTAGTATTAGAGGAGCGGTCTCCTACGAGCAGTACTTC. It yields the protein CASSIRGAVSYEQYF.

V gene TRBV19 combines with J gene TRBJ2-5, with D uncertain. The CDR3 is 15 residues long. Trimming removed 3 bases from V and 1 base from J, with 12 bases in between. Germline lookup yields CDR1 LNHDA and CDR2 SQIVND (reference sequence). For the CDR3, the DNA is TGTGCCAGTAGTATTTTCTCGTCTAGCCAAGAGACCCAGTACTTC. It yields the protein CASSIFSSSQETQYF.

The V gene is TRBV7-9, the J gene TRBJ1-2; TRBD1 agrees at 7 bases. The V gene end was trimmed by 5 bases and the J gene end by 3 bases; junction bases not matched to a gene: 9. This CDR3 region has 15 residues. Looked up from germline, CDR1 is SEHNR and CDR2 is FQNEAQ (reference sequence). The CDR3 DNA reads TGTGCCAGCAGCCCAAAAACAGGGGAGGACTATGGCTACACCTTC. Encoded protein: CASSPKTGEDYGYTF.